This entry lists 25 T cell receptor beta chains sequenced from one sample in a study of blood T cell repertoires in COVID-19. The table came from immunoSEQ multiplex PCR; TCRdb's copy has only in-frame clones and leaves some out. The data contain 30,000 to 40,000 clones, about 76% of them singletons. Source material: peripheral blood. Receptors originate from a man in his sixties or seventies with COVID-19, enrolled during active disease.

This clone was recorded once. The genes are TRBV6-2 or TRBV6-3 and TRBJ1-1; D gene ambiguous. The CDR3 contains 14 residues. Germline values: CDR1 MNHEY, CDR2 SVGEGT. V was shortened by 0 bases and J by 6 bases, with 11 bases between the two germline ends. CDR3 sequence (DNA): TGTGCCAGCAGTTACTCGATTCAGGTTGCTGAAGCTTTCTTT. It is translated as CASSYSIQVAEAFF.

The V gene is TRBV14, the J gene TRBJ2-2, with D perhaps TRBD1 (6 bases). Deletions cut 3 bases from V and 6 bases from J, with 17 bases between. Germline V gene lookup returns CDR1 SGHDN and CDR2 FVKESK. This CDR3 is 16 amino acids long. CDR3 sequence reads: CASSHTGRGLSGELFF. DNA for the CDR3: TGTGCCAGCAGCCATACGGGCAGGGGTCTGTCCGGGGAGCTGTTTTTT. The full variable domain, with the rest looked up from reference TRBV14 and TRBJ2-2, is EAGVTQFPSHSVIEKGQTVTLRCDPISGHDNLYWYRRVMGKEIKFLLHFVKESKQDESGMPNNRFLAERTGGTYSTLKVQPAELEDSGVYFCASSHTGRGLSGELFFGEGSRLTVL.

The chain is built from TRBV9 and TRBJ1-5, with 7 bases matching TRBD1. J gave up 5 bases and V 4 bases, and 3 bases lay outside the gene matches. Germline V gene sequence: CDR1 SGDLS, CDR2 YYNGEE. The CDR3 has 13 amino acids. CDR3 residues: CASSPGGYQPQHF. Written as DNA, the CDR3 is TGTGCCAGCAGCCCAGGGGGGTATCAGCCCCAGCATTTT.

The chain is built from TRBV15 and TRBJ1-2; 11 bases match TRBD1. Germline-derived CDR1 and CDR2 are LNHNV and YYDKDF (reference sequence). Trimming removed 0 bases from V and 4 bases from J; junction bases left unmatched: 4. The length of the CDR3 is 16 residues. CDR3 amino acids: CATSREKGQGGYGYTF. DNA for the CDR3: TGTGCCACCAGCAGAGAAAAGGGACAGGGGGGCTATGGCTACACCTTC.

CDR3 in amino acids: CASSLNRGLRNEQFF. The CDR3 nucleotides are TGTGCCAGCAGCTTAAACAGGGGGTTGAGGAATGAGCAGTTCTTC. This sequence joins TRBV5-4 and TRBJ2-1; 8 positions agree with TRBD1. The germline V gene has CDR1 SGHNT and CDR2 YYREEE (reference sequence). CDR3 length: 15 residues. J lost 7 bases, V lost 2 bases, and 8 bases had no gene match.

The rearrangement uses TRBV9 and TRBJ2-5; TRBD2 matches at 8 bases. The CDR3 length is 15 residues. In germline, CDR1 is SGDLS, CDR2 YYNGEE. Unmatched junction bases numbered 7, after V lost 2 bases and J lost 4 bases. The CDR3 nucleotides read TGTGCCAGCAGCGTCGGGGGGGCAAAACCAGAGACCCAGTACTTC. Protein sequence: CASSVGGAKPETQYF.

The CDR3 is CASSLVATGNTIYF. CDR3 nucleotides: TGTGCCAGCAGCTTAGTGGCCACTGGAAACACCATATATTTT. The genes are TRBV7-2 and TRBJ1-3; D is uncertain. V was shortened by 1 base and J by 2 bases, with 6 bases between the two germline ends. There are 14 residues in the CDR3. In germline, CDR1 is SGHTA, CDR2 FQGNSA.

The gene calls are TRBV11-1 and TRBJ1-1; 10 nucleotides line up with TRBD1. V lost 5 bases, J lost 4 bases, and 7 bases stayed unmatched. The CDR3 sequence is 15 residues long. Germline CDR1 reads SGHAT; CDR2 reads FQDESV (reference sequence). CDR3 in DNA: TGTGCCAGCAGCAATTGGGACAGGGGAGGCACTGAAGCTTTCTTT. The encoded protein is CASSNWDRGGTEAFF. The complete variable domain, with remaining parts taken from reference TRBV11-1 and TRBJ1-1, reads EAEVAQSPRYKITEKSQAVAFWCDPISGHATLYWYRQILGQGPELLVQFQDESVVDDSQLPKDRFSAERLKGVDSTLKIQPAELGDSAMYLCASSNWDRGGTEAFFGQGTRLTVV.

In its sample, this clone was seen a few times. The chain carries TRBV5-1 and TRBJ2-3; no definite D call. V was pared by 0 bases and J by 0 bases, with 5 bases between. CDR3 length: 14 residues. The germline V gene has CDR1 SGHRS and CDR2 YFSETQ. CDR3 region: CASSLDQSTDTQYF. DNA of the CDR3: TGCGCCAGCAGCTTGGATCAGAGCACAGATACGCAGTATTTT.

The chain carries TRBV10-2 and TRBJ2-7; D is unresolved. CDR1 is WSHSY, CDR2 SAAADI, per germline. Trimming stripped 4 bases from V and 5 bases from J, with 6 bases between. CDR3 length: 11 amino acids. The CDR3 reads CASSASHEQYF. The CDR3 DNA reads TGCGCCAGCAGTGCAAGCCACGAGCAGTACTTC.

V gene TRBV5-5 combines with J gene TRBJ2-7; 8 nucleotides line up with TRBD1. Germline V CDR1 and CDR2: SGHKS, YYEKEE (reference sequence). J was trimmed by 7 bases and V by 1 base; bases with no gene match: 10. The CDR3 is 15 amino acids. The CDR3 DNA is TGTGCCAGCAGCTTGCGACAGGGGCAATCGGGAGAGCAGTACTTC. It encodes CASSLRQGQSGEQYF.

This clone came up once. The junction and the germline gene differ at one end; a read error may be behind it. This sequence joins TRBV2 and TRBJ1-1; TRBD1 matches at 7 bases. The CDR3 has 13 amino acids. CDR1 and CDR2 (germline): SNHLY, FYNNEI. CDR3 DNA: TGCGCCAGCAGGGGGGGGGTTGGAACTGAAGCTTTCTTT. This sequence encodes CASRGGVGTEAFF.

This clone was observed a single time. The chain carries TRBV5-4 and TRBJ2-7; 12 bases line up with TRBD2. V trimming: 4 bases; J trimming: 7 bases; junction bases outside the gene matches: 12. This CDR3 comprises 16 residues. The germline V gene has CDR1 SGHNT and CDR2 YYREEE (reference sequence). The CDR3 DNA reads as TGTGCCAGCAGCCCGCCGACTAGCGGGAGCGTCAGGGAGCAGTACTTC. This translates into CASSPPTSGSVREQYF.

This clone was observed a handful of times. This rearrangement joins TRBV27 to TRBJ1-3, with D possibly TRBD1 on 6 matching bases. The length of the CDR3 is 16 residues. V was trimmed by 5 bases and J by 0 bases, leaving 14 bases between them. Germline CDR1 reads MNHEY; CDR2 reads SMNVEV (reference sequence). This CDR3 reads CASSKGMGASGNTIYF. In DNA form, the CDR3 reads TGTGCCAGCAGTAAAGGGATGGGGGCCTCTGGAAACACCATATATTTT.

V and J are TRBV5-1 and TRBJ1-5; no reliable D call. The V end lost 5 bases, the J end lost 4 bases, and 10 bases lay between the germline ends. The length of the CDR3 is 13 residues. Germline CDR1 reads SGHRS; CDR2 reads YFSETQ. In DNA form, the CDR3 reads TGCGCCAGCAGGCTAAATATTAATCAGCCCCAGCATTTT. This encodes CASRLNINQPQHF.

This clone has only a few counts. The J gene is TRBJ2-3, the V gene TRBV2; the D is unclear. This CDR3 has 14 residues. Germline V gene lookup returns CDR1 SNHLY and CDR2 FYNNEI. The ends were cut back, 4 bases at V and 5 bases at J, with 13 bases in the middle. CDR3 sequence: CASSVYSTEDTQYF. CDR3 sequence (DNA): TGTGCCAGCAGTGTTTACAGCACGGAAGATACGCAGTATTTT.

V is TRBV6-5 and J is TRBJ1-2, with a possible D match to TRBD1 (5 bases). The germline gives CDR1 MNHEY, CDR2 SVGAGI. This CDR3 comprises 15 residues. Between the trimmed V and J ends, which lost 8 bases and 1 base, there was a span of 17 bases. Written as DNA, the CDR3 is TGTGCCAGCTATAGGACACCTTCATTTAACTATGGCTACACCTTC. It encodes CASYRTPSFNYGYTF.

The table lists this clone with a few counts. This chain connects TRBV10-2 to TRBJ1-1, with D perhaps matching TRBD1 (5 bases). The CDR3 is made up of 16 amino acids. CDR1 and CDR2 from the germline V gene are WSHSY and SAAADI. Trimming left V 10 bases short and J 0 bases short, with 21 bases between. CDR3 protein: CATSQAMIPMNTEAFF. CDR3 nucleotide sequence: TGCGCCACCTCACAGGCGATGATTCCGATGAACACTGAAGCTTTCTTT.

This clone was recorded at least ten times. The chain couples TRBV6-5 to TRBJ1-2, with D perhaps matching TRBD1 (6 bases). The CDR3 spans 14 residues. Trimming cost V 0 bases and J 5 bases, with 10 bases left between them. Germline V gene sequence: CDR1 MNHEY, CDR2 SVGAGI. The CDR3 spells CASSYSGDTYGYTF. CDR3 DNA sequence: TGTGCCAGCAGTTACTCTGGGGACACGTATGGCTACACCTTC.

V usage is TRBV7-3 and J usage is TRBJ2-3; 7 bases are shared with TRBD2. This CDR3 has 15 amino acids. Germline V gene sequence: CDR1 SGHTA, CDR2 FQGTGA. With 1 base clipped from V and 2 bases from J, the junction kept 3 bases outside the gene matches. The CDR3 reads CASSLISGSTDTQYF. The CDR3 nucleotides are TGTGCCAGCAGCTTAATTAGCGGGTCCACAGATACGCAGTATTTT.

The genes are TRBV11-2 and TRBJ1-1, with 10 positions matching TRBD1. This CDR3 has 18 residues. The V segment lost 1 base and the J segment 6 bases; nucleotides outside the gene matches: 14. Per germline, CDR1 SGHAT and CDR2 FQNNGV. Here the CDR3 DNA reads TGTGCCAGCAGCTTAGTGGCGGGGAAGACAGGGGGCGGAGCTGAAGCTTTCTTT. This encodes CASSLVAGKTGGGAEAFF. The whole variable domain, filled in from reference TRBV11-2 and TRBJ1-1, reads EAGVAQSPRYKIIEKRQSVAFWCNPISGHATLYWYQQILGQGPKLLIQFQNNGVVDDSQLPKDRFSAERLKGVDSTLKIQPAKLEDSAVYLCASSLVAGKTGGGAEAFFGQGTRLTVV.

J is TRBJ2-7 and V is TRBV7-2; 7 bases map to TRBD2. The germline V gene has CDR1 SGHTA and CDR2 FQGNSA. With V trimmed by 0 bases and J by 2 bases, 7 bases remained unmatched. This CDR3 has 16 amino acids. Here the CDR3 DNA reads TGTGCCAGCAGCTTAGCGGTCGGGGGAGGGGCCTACGAGCAGTACTTC. As protein: CASSLAVGGGAYEQYF.

Only a few counts were recorded for this clone. J is TRBJ2-7 and V is TRBV6-1, with D maybe TRBD2 (5 bases). The V and J ends lost 0 bases and 2 bases respectively, with 14 bases between them. Germline V gene data show CDR1 as MNHNS and CDR2 as SASEGT. The CDR3 is made up of 16 amino acids. The chain's CDR3 is CASSEAGGQAAYEQYF. As DNA, the CDR3 is TGTGCCAGCAGTGAAGCCGGCGGGCAGGCGGCCTACGAGCAGTACTTC.

A remark on this clone: Other DNA sequences in this sample translate to the same CDR3. The chain carries TRBV6-5 and TRBJ1-1; D remains unclear. V dropped 2 bases and J dropped 0 bases, with 7 bases sitting between them. The CDR3 is 14 amino acids. In germline, CDR1 is MNHEY, CDR2 SVGAGI. The CDR3 DNA reads as TGTGCCAGCAGTTACGCCGAGGTGAACACTGAAGCTTTCTTT. This codes for CASSYAEVNTEAFF.

This clone was recorded only once. This chain connects TRBV2 to TRBJ1-5; 8 bases are shared with TRBD1. The CDR3 contains 14 residues. Germline values: CDR1 SNHLY, CDR2 FYNNEI. V was clipped by 4 bases and J by 5 bases; unmatched bases: 4. The CDR3 here is CASSADRVYQPQHF. The CDR3 DNA sequence: TGTGCCAGCAGTGCGGACAGGGTCTATCAGCCCCAGCATTTT.